The 22 T cell receptor beta chains presented below share a single source sample, sequenced in a study of blood T cells in healthy people across ages. A second PCR of roughly 6 to 12 cycles used a sample-barcoded 5' primer and a J-beta primer mix. TCRdb analysed the 5' RACE reads with MiXCR anew, one entry per CDR3 protein. The profile shows about 1,600,000 distinct CDR3 sequences, approximately 38% of them singletons. Sequencing input: blood. The receptors shown here come from a woman between 18 and 29 years old in good health.

This sequence joins TRBV4-1 and TRBJ2-7; TRBD1 agrees at 7 bases. V dropped 3 bases and J dropped 1; count of bases not matched to a gene: 6. This CDR3 has 15 residues. CDR1 MGHRA and CDR2 YSYEKL come from the germline V gene. CDR3: CASSQRWTGSYEQYF. The CDR3 DNA is TGCGCCAGCAGCCAGAGGTGGACAGGTTCCTACGAGCAGTACTTC.

This clonotype was observed a few times. The chain links TRBV6-2 or TRBV6-3 to TRBJ2-1; D uncertain. With 5 bases removed from V and 10 bases from J, the gap between germline ends came to 18 bases. The CDR3 extends over 14 amino acids. Germline V gene sequence: CDR1 MNHEY, CDR2 SVGEGT. The CDR3 region is CASSDPSPGREQFF. CDR3 sequence (DNA): TGTGCCAGCAGTGACCCTTCCCCGGGCCGGGAGCAGTTCTTC.

The chain links TRBV28 to TRBJ2-3, with D tentatively TRBD2 (6 bases). Trimming cost V 6 bases and J 0 bases, with 19 bases left between them. The CDR3 length is 17 residues. Germline assignment: CDR1 MDHEN and CDR2 SYDVKM. The CDR3 bases are TGTGCCAGCAGCCCCGGGAGAGCCCTATTTAGCACAGATACGCAGTATTTT. Translation: CASSPGRALFSTDTQYF.

The J gene is TRBJ2-3, the V gene TRBV6-5, with TRBD2 identical over 10 bases. Germline V CDR1 and CDR2: MNHEY, SVGAGI. The CDR3 is 14 amino acids. V shed 11 bases, J shed 4 bases, and the junction held 9 bases outside the gene matches. CDR3 coding DNA: TGTGCCGTTTGGGAGCGGGGGGGCTCAGATACGCAGTATTTT. Translating it yields CAVWERGGSDTQYF.

This clonotype was detected only a few times. The V gene is TRBV5-1, the J gene TRBJ2-3, with 14 bases fitting TRBD2. Germline V gene data show CDR1 as SGHRS and CDR2 as YFSETQ. The length of the CDR3 is 18 residues. Trimming cost V 1 base and J 3 bases; bases outside gene matches: 7. CDR3 residues: CASSLLRTSGGKTDTQYF. CDR3 nucleotides: TGCGCCAGCAGCTTGCTTCGGACTAGCGGGGGGAAGACAGATACGCAGTATTTT.

A few counts support this clonotype. In nucleotides, the CDR3 is TGCGCCAGCAGCCAAGTACTGGGACTAGCGGGGGGAGGTGAGCAGTTCTTC. Translation gives CASSQVLGLAGGGEQFF. The chain carries TRBV4-1 and TRBJ2-1; 15 bases agree with TRBD2. The V gene's germline CDR1 is MGHRA and CDR2 YSYEKL. Trimming removed 1 base from V and 9 bases from J; junction bases left unmatched: 7. This CDR3 comprises 17 residues.

This clonotype was recorded once. This chain uses TRBV5-4 with TRBJ1-2; no definite D call. Germline lookup yields CDR1 SGHNT and CDR2 YYREEE (reference sequence). The CDR3 totals 15 residues. Trimming took 7 bases from V and 0 from J, leaving 16 bases between them. The CDR3 reads CASRSVGLSNYGYTF. The CDR3 nucleotides read TGTGCCAGCCGCTCCGTGGGGTTGTCTAACTATGGCTACACCTTC.

This clonotype was picked up many times. This rearrangement joins TRBV6-5 to TRBJ2-3; perhaps TRBD2 as D (6 bases). Germline CDR1 MNHEY, CDR2 SVGAGI. Trimming removed 6 bases at V and 11 bases at J, with 18 bases between. The CDR3 runs 13 residues. DNA of the CDR3: TGTGCCAGCAGCCTCTCGGAGGGAGCAGGGCAGTATTTT. Its translation is CASSLSEGAGQYF.

The genes are TRBV6-1 and TRBJ1-5, with 7 nucleotides matching TRBD1. The CDR3 extends over 14 amino acids. The ends lost 6 bases at V and 5 bases at J; junction bases unmatched: 7. Germline CDR1 and CDR2: MNHNS and SASEGT. The CDR3 coding sequence is TGTGCCAGCAGCCCCTTCGACAGGGATCAGCCCCAGCATTTT. Translated, it gives CASSPFDRDQPQHF.

This chain uses TRBV2 with TRBJ1-1, with D uncertain. The V gene's germline CDR1 is SNHLY and CDR2 FYNNEI. Trimming removed 8 bases at V and 2 bases at J, with 9 bases between. The CDR3 has 12 amino acids. The CDR3: CASRKTNTEAFF. As DNA, the CDR3 is TGTGCCAGCCGCAAAACAAACACTGAAGCTTTCTTT. The full variable domain, in which reference TRBV2 and TRBJ1-1 provide the parts outside the CDR3, is EPEVTQTPSHQVTQMGQEVILRCVPISNHLYFYWYRQILGQKVEFLVSFYNNEISEKSEIFDDQFSVERPDGSNFTLKIRSTKLEDSAMYFCASRKTNTEAFFGQGTRLTVV.

The J gene is TRBJ2-5, the V gene TRBV20-1; TRBD2 matches at 7 bases. CDR1 is DFQATT, CDR2 SNEGSKA, per germline (reference sequence). The CDR3 runs 15 residues. V shed 3 bases and J 4 bases; nucleotides not matched to a gene: 11. CDR3 protein: CSARHGGNQGETQYF. CDR3 in DNA: TGCAGTGCTAGGCACGGGGGGAACCAAGGAGAGACCCAGTACTTC.

This clonotype was detected a few times. The V call is TRBV28, the J call TRBJ2-1, with a possible D match to TRBD2 (6 bases). The ends were cut back, 5 bases at V and 9 bases at J, with 17 bases in the middle. Germline CDR1 is MDHEN and CDR2 is SYDVKM. This CDR3 spans 14 amino acids. CDR3 sequence: CASSPATHGGEQFF. The CDR3 DNA reads as TGTGCCAGCAGTCCCGCTACCCACGGGGGTGAGCAGTTCTTC.

The chain has TRBV6-2 or TRBV6-3 and TRBJ2-7; TRBD1 matches at 7 bases. V dropped 9 bases and J dropped 4; count of bases not matched to a gene: 6. CDR1 and CDR2 (germline): MNHEY, SVGEGT. This CDR3 is 12 amino acids long. The CDR3 spells CASATGTYEQYF. Written as DNA, the CDR3 is TGTGCCAGTGCGACAGGGACATACGAGCAGTACTTC.

On this clonotype: At one of its ends the junction is not consistent with the germline gene, which may arise from a read error. The V gene is TRBV7-2, the J gene TRBJ2-1, with 11 positions matching TRBD2. The CDR3 loop spans 15 amino acids. The germline CDR1 and CDR2 sequences are SGHTA and FQGNSA. CDR3 in DNA: TGTGCCAGCAGCTCATTAGCGGGGGGGAACAATGTGCAGTTCTTC. This codes for CASSSLAGGNNVQFF.

J is TRBJ2-5 and V is TRBV18, with D possibly matching TRBD1 (7 bases). Germline CDR1 and CDR2: KGHSH and LQKENI. The CDR3 runs 15 residues. Between the trimmed V and J ends, which lost 3 bases and 5 bases, there was a span of 16 bases. CDR3 in amino acids: CASSPMEGARETQYF. The CDR3 DNA sequence: TGTGCCAGCTCACCGATGGAGGGGGCTCGGGAGACCCAGTACTTC.

The V gene is TRBV20-1, the J gene TRBJ2-1; D not certain. The closer fit of TRBJ2-7 to the DNA end suggests the J call may be wrong. Germline CDR1 DFQATT, CDR2 SNEGSKA (reference sequence). This CDR3 comprises 16 residues. The CDR3 here is CSAHGSGRELYNEQYF. CDR3 DNA: TGCAGTGCTCACGGCTCTGGACGAGAATTATACAATGAGCAGTACTTC.

This clonotype has only a few counts. The J gene is TRBJ2-7, the V gene TRBV4-1; TRBD2 is a possible D gene (5 bases). Judging by the DNA end, TRBJ2-5 fits better; the J call may be wrong. The CDR3 length is 14 residues. The germline V gene encodes CDR1 MGHRA and CDR2 YSYEKL. DNA for the CDR3: TGCGCCAGCAGCCAAGTGGAGGACTCCGGGACCCAGTACTTC. Its protein is CASSQVEDSGTQYF.

The table lists this clonotype with a few counts. The rearrangement joins TRBV6-5 to TRBJ2-5; D call uncertain. V was trimmed by 0 bases and J by 4 bases, leaving 9 bases between them. CDR1 is MNHEY and CDR2 is SVGAGI in the germline V gene. CDR3 length: 14 residues. The CDR3 coding sequence is TGTGCCAGCAGTTACTCTTCAGGACGAGAGACCCAGTACTTC. It encodes CASSYSSGRETQYF.

On this clonotype itself: Its ends do not fully match the called genes, so a read error is possible. The CDR3 reads CSVQDPTYKEQFF. The CDR3 DNA sequence: TGCAGCGTTCAGGACCCTACCTACAAGGAGCAGTTCTTC. The rearrangement links TRBV29-1 to TRBJ2-1, with D hard to call. Germline CDR1 reads SQVTM; CDR2 reads ANQGSEA. This CDR3 contains 13 residues.

In this sample, this clonotype turned up many times. This rearrangement joins TRBV5-1 to TRBJ2-1; 11 bases agree with TRBD2. J lost 3 bases, V lost 4 bases, and 6 bases had no gene match. CDR3 length equals 16 residues. Germline lookup yields CDR1 SGHRS and CDR2 YFSETQ. Here the CDR3 reads CASSPGLADIYNEQFF. The CDR3 nucleotides are TGCGCCAGCAGCCCGGGACTAGCGGATATCTACAATGAGCAGTTCTTC. Looking up the rest from reference TRBV5-1 and TRBJ2-1 gives the full variable domain: KAGVTQTPRYLIKTRGQQVTLSCSPISGHRSVSWYQQTPGQGLQFLFEYFSETQRNKGNFPGRFSGRQFSNSRSEMNVSTLELGDSALYLCASSPGLADIYNEQFFGPGTRLTVL.

This clonotype has just a few counts. This chain uses TRBV24-1 with TRBJ1-2; possible D gene TRBD1, 5 bases. The V gene's germline CDR1 is KGHDR and CDR2 SFDVKD. Between the trimmed V and J ends, which lost 3 bases and 3 bases, there was a span of 10 bases. This CDR3 comprises 14 residues. CDR3 DNA: TGTGCCACCAGTGATCCCCGGGGGGACTATGGCTACACCTTC. Its protein product is CATSDPRGDYGYTF.

Here the CDR3 DNA reads TGTGCCAGCAACCAGGGGGCACAAGGTTATGGCTACACCTTC. Translation: CASNQGAQGYGYTF. The chain uses TRBV6-1 and TRBJ1-2; 8 positions match TRBD1. Trimming took 7 bases from V and 5 from J; bases not matched to a gene: 9. The CDR3 extends over 14 amino acids. In germline, CDR1 is MNHNS, CDR2 SASEGT.